These T cell receptor beta chains were read from a single sample in a study of Graves' ophthalmopathy and Graves' hyperthyroidism. TCRdb re-derived calls from the multiplex PCR reads in MiXCR, one entry per CDR3 protein. The sample holds hundreds of thousands of distinct CDR3 sequences, 40% seen once. Sequencing used peripheral blood. These receptor sequences come from an adult man with Graves' ophthalmopathy. The CDR3 runs from the conserved cysteine through the conserved F or W. Fields, in order: V gene, J gene, CDR3 protein.

V gene: TRBV25-1; J gene: TRBJ2-2; CDR3 protein: CASSSGQGGNTGELFF
V gene: TRBV10-2; J gene: TRBJ1-2; CDR3 protein: CASRPGQNDGYTF
V gene: TRBV3-1; J gene: TRBJ1-4; CDR3 protein: CASNTGPTNEKLFF
V gene: TRBV29-1; J gene: TRBJ1-3; CDR3 protein: CSSGLSSGNTIYF
V gene: TRBV6-1; J gene: TRBJ1-6; CDR3 protein: CASNRDRNSPLHF
V gene: TRBV29-1; J gene: TRBJ2-7; CDR3 protein: CSVEDKGAYEQYF
V gene: TRBV20-1; J gene: TRBJ2-7; CDR3 protein: CSAPLSYEQYF
V gene: TRBV7-9; J gene: TRBJ1-6; CDR3 protein: CASSSGTGFHSPLHF
V gene: TRBV15; J gene: TRBJ1-1; CDR3 protein: CATGVEGETEAFF
V gene: TRBV6-5; J gene: TRBJ1-2; CDR3 protein: CASSLDRVSYGYTF
V gene: TRBV6-5; J gene: TRBJ2-7; CDR3 protein: CASSYSSTGRIYEQYF
V gene: TRBV11-2; J gene: TRBJ2-7; CDR3 protein: CASTDSGVGSYEQYF
V gene: TRBV4-1; J gene: TRBJ1-2; CDR3 protein: CASSQDLSANYGYTF
V gene: TRBV5-1; J gene: TRBJ2-7; CDR3 protein: CASSLYTGGNEQYF
V gene: TRBV7-2; J gene: TRBJ2-7; CDR3 protein: CASSSSERPLHEQYF
V gene: TRBV7-9; J gene: TRBJ1-1; CDR3 protein: CASRPNWDRGLGTEAFF
V gene: TRBV19; J gene: TRBJ2-2; CDR3 protein: CASSRQGALDTGELFF
V gene: TRBV5-6; J gene: TRBJ2-7; CDR3 protein: CASSSDSYYEQYF
V gene: TRBV25-1; J gene: TRBJ2-2; CDR3 protein: CASSYLAGPGELFF
V gene: TRBV29-1; J gene: TRBJ2-2; CDR3 protein: CSLRTGAGELFF
V gene: TRBV7-9; J gene: TRBJ2-5; CDR3 protein: CASSLTSASQETQYF
V gene: TRBV7-9; J gene: TRBJ1-1; CDR3 protein: CASSTGADTSAAEAFF
V gene: TRBV25-1; J gene: TRBJ1-2; CDR3 protein: CASSDPGGYTF
V gene: TRBV7-7; J gene: TRBJ2-7; CDR3 protein: CASSLFEGSDEQYF
V gene: TRBV14; J gene: TRBJ2-5; CDR3 protein: CASSHPTSGGQETQYF
V gene: TRBV18; J gene: TRBJ2-7; CDR3 protein: CASSPITSGGSYEQYF
V gene: TRBV19; J gene: TRBJ1-6; CDR3 protein: CASSLHNQGENSPLHF
V gene: TRBV29-1; J gene: TRBJ2-7; CDR3 protein: CSVVDLSSYEQYF
V gene: TRBV10-3; J gene: TRBJ1-2; CDR3 protein: CAISDVPGGVGGYTF
V gene: TRBV10-3; J gene: TRBJ2-5; CDR3 protein: CAISESEIQETQYF
V gene: TRBV29-1; J gene: TRBJ2-7; CDR3 protein: CRSKGLRLGYEQYF
V gene: TRBV20-1; J gene: .; CDR3 protein: CSAQLPGLATGELFF
V gene: TRBV4-2; J gene: TRBJ2-7; CDR3 protein: CASSLTGTGYAEQYF
V gene: TRBV6-6; J gene: TRBJ1-5; CDR3 protein: CASSYLASNQPQHF
V gene: TRBV20-1; J gene: TRBJ1-5; CDR3 protein: CSAGGRPDQPQHF
V gene: TRBV7-2; J gene: TRBJ2-5; CDR3 protein: CASRRGSQETQYF
V gene: TRBV2; J gene: TRBJ1-2; CDR3 protein: CTSSPNLRNYGYTF
V gene: TRBV2; J gene: TRBJ1-2; CDR3 protein: CASSDRGIFGYTF
V gene: TRBV24-1; J gene: TRBJ2-6; CDR3 protein: CATSATPGISGANVLTF
V gene: TRBV20-1; J gene: TRBJ1-1; CDR3 protein: CSARVQGTEAFF
V gene: TRBV7-2; J gene: TRBJ2-5; CDR3 protein: CASSLGVGDETQYF
V gene: TRBV7-9; J gene: TRBJ2-5; CDR3 protein: CASSLEGGTQETQYF
V gene: TRBV29-1; J gene: TRBJ2-5; CDR3 protein: CSVDGTSGTQYF
V gene: TRBV25-1; J gene: TRBJ2-2; CDR3 protein: CASSAQGAGELLF
V gene: TRBV11-3; J gene: TRBJ1-4; CDR3 protein: CASSSTYQGGITNEKLFF
V gene: TRBV9; J gene: TRBJ2-5; CDR3 protein: CASSGPGTGRETQYF
V gene: TRBV6-1; J gene: TRBJ1-2; CDR3 protein: CATSDPGTGYTF
V gene: TRBV29-1; J gene: TRBJ2-5; CDR3 protein: CSVRPIGVETQYF
V gene: TRBV2; J gene: TRBJ2-5; CDR3 protein: CASKQDRGEKTQYF
V gene: TRBV11-2; J gene: TRBJ2-7; CDR3 protein: CASSFGASSYEQYF
V gene: TRBV7-9; J gene: TRBJ1-4; CDR3 protein: CASTQVTGPSTNEKLFF
V gene: TRBV10-3; J gene: TRBJ2-5; CDR3 protein: CAISREEKGQETQYF